What follows are 8 T cell receptor beta chains derived from one specimen sequenced in a study of T cell responses to AZD1222 COVID-19 vaccine. Libraries were prepared by immunoSEQ multiplex PCR; TCRdb keeps only in-frame clonotypes and omits some of them. The repertoire holds around 140,000 clones, with 90% as singletons. The sequenced sample was peripheral blood, obtained on day 0 of AZD1222 vaccination. The receptors stem from an adult in good health.

This rearrangement joins TRBV18 to TRBJ2-7; D may be TRBD1 (5 bases). The V and J ends lost 8 bases and 2 bases respectively, with 16 bases between them. The CDR3 spans 14 residues. CDR1 and CDR2 (germline): KGHSH, LQKENI. CDR3 amino acids: CASQKTSGTYEQYF. Written as DNA, the CDR3 is TGTGCCAGCCAGAAAACATCAGGGACCTACGAGCAGTACTTC.

This chain joins TRBV4-3 and TRBJ2-7, with 7 bases that match TRBD2. The CDR3 runs to 15 residues. The germline V gene has CDR1 LGHNA and CDR2 YSLEER. After removal of 0 bases from V and 3 bases from J, the junction contained 5 bases not matched to a gene. As DNA, the CDR3 is TGCGCCAGCAGCCAAGATCACGGGGGGAGCTACGAGCAGTACTTC. Protein product: CASSQDHGGSYEQYF.

A single count supports this clone. This chain uses TRBV11-2 with TRBJ2-5; tentative D call: TRBD2 (6 bases). The germline gives CDR1 SGHAT, CDR2 FQNNGV. Trimming stripped 3 bases from V and 5 bases from J, with 19 bases between. This CDR3 spans 16 amino acids. This CDR3 is CASSLSGTGVGETQYF. The CDR3 coding sequence is TGTGCCAGCAGCTTGAGTGGCACGGGGGTGGGGGAGACCCAGTACTTC.

With respect to this clone: Different DNA sequences within this sample yield the same CDR3. V is TRBV19 and J is TRBJ2-1; D is ambiguous. Per the germline V gene, CDR1 is LNHDA and CDR2 is SQIVND (reference sequence). The V gene lost 5 bases and the J gene lost 0 bases, with 11 bases spanning the gap. The CDR3 loop spans 15 amino acids. As DNA, the CDR3 is TGTGCCAGTAGTCCCGACCGGAGCTCCTACAATGAGCAGTTCTTC. Protein: CASSPDRSSYNEQFF.

This clone was picked up one time. V is TRBV19 and J is TRBJ1-1; tentative D call: TRBD1 (6 bases). This CDR3 comprises 15 residues. The germline CDR1 and CDR2 sequences are LNHDA and SQIVND (reference sequence). V was shortened by 8 bases and J by 1 base, with 17 bases between the two germline ends. The CDR3 coding sequence is TGTGCCAGTCCGGGATGGGGGGCTGGGAACACTGAAGCTTTCTTT. Encoded protein: CASPGWGAGNTEAFF.

The chain uses TRBV2 and TRBJ2-1; a possible D gene is TRBD2 (5 bases). The CDR3 is 12 amino acids. Trimming took 6 bases from V and 10 from J, leaving 13 bases between them. Germline CDR1 is SNHLY and CDR2 is FYNNEI. The CDR3 DNA follows: TGTGCCAGCAGACTACTAGGTGACGAGCAGTTCTTC. Its protein is CASRLLGDEQFF.

This clone has just a few counts. The rearrangement uses TRBV4-2 and TRBJ1-1; tentative D call: TRBD1 (5 bases). The V and J ends lost 1 base and 4 bases respectively, with 10 bases between them. Germline assignment: CDR1 LGHNA and CDR2 YNFKEQ. The CDR3 runs 14 residues. The CDR3 loop is CASSQAAGGTEAFF. The CDR3 nucleotides are TGTGCCAGCAGCCAAGCGGCGGGGGGCACTGAAGCTTTCTTT.

The V gene is TRBV29-1, the J gene TRBJ1-1; no firm D call. The germline CDR1 and CDR2 sequences are SQVTM and ANQGSEA. The CDR3 length is 15 residues. The V end was cut by 2 bases, the J end by 0 bases, with 13 bases between. CDR3 DNA sequence: TGCAGCGTTGAATTCGCCGAAAAGTTGAACACTGAAGCTTTCTTT. It specifies CSVEFAEKLNTEAFF.